The next 25 T cell receptor beta chains were all read from a single sample in a study of cytomegalovirus exposure and HLA in healthy donors (dated by TCRdb to 2015 to 2018). The method behind the library was the immunoSEQ multiplex PCR assay. For the multiplex PCR, a mixture combining 60 forward primers for TCR Vbeta segments and 13 reverse primers for TCR Jbeta segments was used. Held by TCRdb, this immuneACCESS table contains in-frame sequences only and omits some clones. Under half of the omission traces to an unresolved V gene where checked; the cause of the rest is unknown. This sample is represented by a few hundred thousand clones; around 83% of them were singletons. Roughly 10% of the sample comes from the top ten. Sample: PBMCs. These receptors were taken from a woman aged 45-59 years in good health and CMV-seropositive.

In its sample, this clone was seen a few times. The chain carries TRBV6-6 and TRBJ2-7, with 10 nucleotides matching TRBD1. Germline V lookup: CDR1 MNHNY, CDR2 SVGAGI (reference sequence). The CDR3 is made up of 14 amino acids. V gave up 4 bases and J gave up 4 bases; unmatched junction bases: 4. CDR3: CASSSGQGEYEQYF. CDR3 DNA: TGTGCCAGCAGTTCCGGACAGGGGGAGTACGAGCAGTACTTC.

This clone was observed a single time. The chain couples TRBV7-2 to TRBJ2-1; 10 bases fit TRBD2. Unmatched junction bases numbered 11, after V lost 5 bases and J lost 10 bases. Germline CDR1 is SGHTA and CDR2 is FQGNSA. The CDR3 loop spans 15 amino acids. The CDR3: CASSPSGGRLWEQFF. Here the CDR3 DNA reads TGTGCCAGCAGCCCTAGCGGGGGTCGATTGTGGGAGCAGTTCTTC.

This chain uses TRBV4-1 with TRBJ2-2; D might be TRBD1 (5 bases). The CDR3 loop spans 16 amino acids. V shed 3 bases and J shed 3 bases, with 14 bases lying between them. CDR1 and CDR2 from the germline V gene are MGHRA and YSYEKL. CDR3 nucleotide sequence: TGCGCCAGCAGCCATTCCTCAGGGCGCGACACCGGGGAGCTGTTTTTT. Protein sequence: CASSHSSGRDTGELFF.

The rearrangement joins TRBV5-4 to TRBJ2-1; perhaps TRBD2 as D (5 bases). The CDR3 is 16 amino acids. Germline assignment: CDR1 SGHNT and CDR2 YYREEE (reference sequence). Trimming shortened V by 3 bases and J by 9 bases, and 22 bases separated the two germline ends. In nucleotides, the CDR3 is TGTGCCAGCAGCTCCGCCGGTCACCGAACGGGAAGTGAGCAGTTCTTC. Its translation is CASSSAGHRTGSEQFF.

The chain couples TRBV30 to TRBJ2-1; the match to TRBD2 covers 8 bases. J lost 10 bases, V lost 1 base, and 15 bases had no gene match. The CDR3 extends over 16 amino acids. From germline, CDR1 is GTSNPN and CDR2 SVGIG (reference sequence). CDR3 amino acids: CAWSGRGGGQAGEQFF. The CDR3 region has the DNA TGTGCCTGGAGTGGTCGGGGGGGCGGGCAAGCAGGCGAGCAGTTCTTC. The complete variable domain, with remaining parts taken from reference TRBV30 and TRBJ2-1, reads SQTIHQWPATLVQPVGSPLSLECTVEGTSNPNLYWYRQAAGRGLQLLFYSVGIGQISSEVPQNLSASRPQDRQFILSSKKLLLSDSGFYLCAWSGRGGGQAGEQFFGPGTRLTVL.

This rearrangement joins TRBV5-1 to TRBJ1-1; 9 bases map to TRBD1. Germline V lookup: CDR1 SGHRS, CDR2 YFSETQ. V shed 0 bases, J shed 0 bases, and the junction held 9 bases outside the gene matches. The CDR3 runs 18 residues. The CDR3 loop is CASSLGPRTGVLNTEAFF. Written as DNA, the CDR3 is TGCGCCAGCAGCTTGGGCCCCCGGACAGGGGTCCTGAACACTGAAGCTTTCTTT.

The V gene is TRBV27, the J gene TRBJ1-1; 9 bases are a match to TRBD1. In germline, CDR1 is MNHEY, CDR2 SMNVEV (reference sequence). This CDR3 has 14 residues. V gave up 6 bases and J gave up 5 bases; unmatched junction bases: 7. CDR3 DNA: TGTGCCAGCAGGGATGGGACAGGGAGTACTGAAGCTTTCTTT. The encoded protein is CASRDGTGSTEAFF.

The chain employs TRBV19 and TRBJ1-2; TRBD1 matches at 9 bases. This CDR3 contains 13 residues. Germline V lookup: CDR1 LNHDA, CDR2 SQIVND (reference sequence). The V segment lost 9 bases and the J segment 5 bases; nucleotides outside the gene matches: 7. This CDR3 is CASLGQGRYGYTF. CDR3 DNA sequence: TGTGCCAGCCTAGGACAGGGGCGTTATGGCTACACCTTC.

The V call is TRBV5-1, the J call TRBJ2-2, with 10 bases matching TRBD2. Trimming removed 4 bases from V and 7 bases from J; junction bases left unmatched: 4. The CDR3 is made up of 14 amino acids. Germline CDR1 SGHRS, CDR2 YFSETQ. The CDR3 reads CASSRTSGGGELFF. For the CDR3, the DNA is TGCGCCAGCAGCAGGACTAGCGGCGGCGGGGAGCTGTTTTTT.

This chain uses TRBV11-2 with TRBJ1-5; 7 bases agree with TRBD1. Germline-derived CDR1 and CDR2 are SGHAT and FQNNGV. The ends lost 3 bases at V and 6 bases at J; junction bases unmatched: 8. The CDR3 consists of 15 residues. The CDR3 DNA reads TGTGCCAGCAGCTTGGAAACAGGGGTGGGTCAGCCCCAGCATTTT. Protein: CASSLETGVGQPQHF.

The genes are TRBV7-3 and TRBJ2-3; 11 nucleotides line up with TRBD2. The CDR3 is 18 residues long. The trim removed 4 bases at V and 4 bases at J, leaving 13 bases unmatched. CDR1 is SGHTA, CDR2 FQGTGA, per germline. This CDR3 is CASSSYHLAGGHADTQYF. CDR3 in DNA: TGTGCCAGCAGCTCTTATCACCTAGCGGGGGGTCACGCAGATACGCAGTATTTT.

The V call is TRBV5-1, the J call TRBJ2-2; D may be TRBD1 (6 bases). Germline V gene data show CDR1 as SGHRS and CDR2 as YFSETQ. V lost 1 base, J lost 6 bases, and 16 bases lay in between. CDR3 length: 16 residues. CDR3 region: CASSLSTESGAGELFF. The CDR3 coding sequence is TGCGCCAGCAGCTTGTCCACGGAGTCAGGGGCCGGGGAGCTGTTTTTT. Filled out from reference TRBV5-1 and TRBJ2-2, the complete variable domain reads KAGVTQTPRYLIKTRGQQVTLSCSPISGHRSVSWYQQTPGQGLQFLFEYFSETQRNKGNFPGRFSGRQFSNSRSEMNVSTLELGDSALYLCASSLSTESGAGELFFGEGSRLTVL.

V is TRBV6-5 and J is TRBJ1-2, with 7 bases lining up with TRBD1. This CDR3 spans 13 amino acids. With 5 bases clipped from V and 4 bases from J, the junction kept 4 bases outside the gene matches. Germline values: CDR1 MNHEY, CDR2 SVGAGI. The CDR3 DNA reads TGTGCCAGCAGTGAGAGGGGGCGCTATGGCTACACCTTC. It is translated as CASSERGRYGYTF.

This clone has only a few counts. The rearrangement links TRBV5-1 to TRBJ2-1, with D unclear. Germline V CDR1 and CDR2: SGHRS, YFSETQ. The CDR3 totals 13 residues. V dropped 0 bases and J dropped 8 bases, with 9 bases sitting between them. The CDR3 nucleotides read TGCGCCAGCAGCTTGGGACTCGCGGATGAGCAGTTCTTC. This sequence encodes CASSLGLADEQFF. Supplemented by reference TRBV5-1 and TRBJ2-1, the full variable domain reads KAGVTQTPRYLIKTRGQQVTLSCSPISGHRSVSWYQQTPGQGLQFLFEYFSETQRNKGNFPGRFSGRQFSNSRSEMNVSTLELGDSALYLCASSLGLADEQFFGPGTRLTVL.

In this sample, this clone turned up a few times. The V gene is TRBV27, the J gene TRBJ1-5, with 7 bases matching TRBD1. This CDR3 has 15 residues. The germline gives CDR1 MNHEY, CDR2 SMNVEV (reference sequence). V lost 5 bases to trimming and J lost 2 bases; unmatched junction nucleotides: 6. The CDR3 reads CASSTGTARNQPQHF. The CDR3 DNA reads as TGTGCCAGCAGTACCGGGACAGCCCGCAATCAGCCCCAGCATTTT.

The V gene is TRBV30, the J gene TRBJ1-1, with 7 bases aligning to TRBD1. J lost 4 bases, V lost 4 bases, and 3 bases had no gene match. This CDR3 spans 12 amino acids. Germline assignment: CDR1 GTSNPN and CDR2 SVGIG (reference sequence). CDR3 residues: CAWNRGSTEAFF. The CDR3 DNA reads as TGTGCCTGGAACAGGGGAAGCACTGAAGCTTTCTTT.

V is TRBV30 and J is TRBJ1-2; 7 bases are shared with TRBD1. The CDR3 covers 14 residues. Looked up from germline, CDR1 is GTSNPN and CDR2 is SVGIG (reference sequence). The junction had 11 bases not matched to a gene; V was cut back by 2 bases and J by 8 bases. The CDR3 nucleotides are TGTGCCTGGAGTTCGGACAGGAGATTATCGGGCTACACCTTC. It encodes CAWSSDRRLSGYTF.

V usage is TRBV19 and J usage is TRBJ2-5, with a tentative D call TRBD2 (6 bases). Germline V CDR1 and CDR2: LNHDA, SQIVND (reference sequence). The V gene lost 5 bases and the J gene lost 4 bases, with 23 bases spanning the gap. The CDR3 spans 17 residues. The CDR3 region is CASSSLPRDPQPETQYF. Here the CDR3 DNA reads TGTGCCAGTAGTTCACTCCCGCGGGACCCTCAGCCAGAGACCCAGTACTTC.

V is TRBV5-4 and J is TRBJ2-7; 14 bases line up with TRBD2. The CDR3 contains 16 residues. V shed 5 bases, J shed 4 bases, and the junction held 8 bases outside the gene matches. Germline CDR1 SGHNT, CDR2 YYREEE (reference sequence). CDR3 DNA sequence: TGTGCCAGCAGTTTCGGGACTAGCGGGGGTCTTTACGAGCAGTACTTC. It translates to CASSFGTSGGLYEQYF.

This clone turned up a few times. The chain links TRBV7-9 to TRBJ1-2; tentative D call: TRBD1 (6 bases). Per germline, CDR1 SEHNR and CDR2 FQNEAQ (reference sequence). V lost 2 bases and J 3 bases, leaving 19 bases between the germline ends. The CDR3 is 17 residues long. CDR3 nucleotide sequence: TGTGCCAGCAGCTTATTTCTGACAGGTAGCAGCGACTATGGCTACACCTTC. It translates to CASSLFLTGSSDYGYTF.

The rearrangement joins TRBV5-1 to TRBJ2-3; 7 bases are a match to TRBD2. CDR3 length: 16 amino acids. Germline V gives CDR1 SGHRS, CDR2 YFSETQ. V lost 3 bases to trimming and J lost 0 bases; unmatched junction nucleotides: 7. The CDR3 coding sequence is TGCGCCAGCAGCTGGGGGGGGAGCCCTAGCACAGATACGCAGTATTTT. It codes for CASSWGGSPSTDTQYF.

This rearrangement joins TRBV5-1 to TRBJ1-2, with D possibly TRBD1 on 5 matching bases. V was trimmed by 4 bases and J by 7 bases, leaving 14 bases between them. CDR3 length: 13 residues. Germline V CDR1 and CDR2: SGHRS, YFSETQ. The CDR3 spells CASSPQGARGYTF. The CDR3 DNA reads as TGCGCCAGCAGCCCCCAAGGGGCGCGTGGCTACACCTTC.

With respect to this clone: Compared with germline, one end of the junction differs, possibly owing to a read error. Other DNA sequences in the sample encode the same CDR3. The chain couples TRBV2 to TRBJ1-3, with TRBD1 matching 8 bases. CDR1 is SNHLY and CDR2 is FYNNEI in the germline V gene. The CDR3 covers 16 residues. CDR3 in amino acids: CASSAGQGFSGNTIYF. The DNA of the CDR3 is TGTGCCAGCAGTGCAGGACAGGGATTCTCTGGGAACACCATATATTTT.

V and J are TRBV7-9 and TRBJ2-7, with a tentative D call TRBD1 (6 bases). V was trimmed by 4 bases and J by 1 base, leaving 11 bases between them. In germline, CDR1 is SEHNR, CDR2 FQNEAQ (reference sequence). This CDR3 has 14 residues. In DNA form, the CDR3 reads TGTGCCAGCAGCTCTGGGACAAGTTCCTACGAGCAGTACTTC. It yields the protein CASSSGTSSYEQYF.

This chain joins TRBV27 and TRBJ1-2; TRBD1 matches 7 bases. Germline-derived CDR1 and CDR2 are MNHEY and SMNVEV (reference sequence). V trimming: 3 bases; J trimming: 3 bases; junction bases outside the gene matches: 1. The CDR3 has 13 residues. CDR3: CASSLGTDYGYTF. In nucleotides, the CDR3 is TGTGCCAGCAGTTTGGGGACAGACTATGGCTACACCTTC.